The T cell receptor beta chain described here comes from a study of OX40 agonist ivuxolimab in advanced cancers. The germline V gene has CDR1 MDHEN and CDR2 SYDVKM. The ends were cut back, 6 bases at V and 0 bases at J, with 8 bases in the middle. CDR3 length: 13 residues. This table comes from immunoSEQ multiplex PCR, and its TCRdb copy is limited to in-frame clones, with some not included. The sample lists 74,000 or so clones, roughly 93% occurring once. Sequences were derived from CD4+ or CD8+ T cells sorted from blood, sampled in a trial of the OX40 agonist ivuxolimab. This chain links TRBV28 with TRBJ1-1; D perhaps matches TRBD1 (6 bases). This sequence was found in an adult with an advanced solid tumor such as melanoma, head and neck, liver or kidney cancer. Here the CDR3 reads CASRRTVNTEAFF. The CDR3 nucleotides read TGTGCCAGCAGACGGACAGTGAACACTGAAGCTTTCTTT.